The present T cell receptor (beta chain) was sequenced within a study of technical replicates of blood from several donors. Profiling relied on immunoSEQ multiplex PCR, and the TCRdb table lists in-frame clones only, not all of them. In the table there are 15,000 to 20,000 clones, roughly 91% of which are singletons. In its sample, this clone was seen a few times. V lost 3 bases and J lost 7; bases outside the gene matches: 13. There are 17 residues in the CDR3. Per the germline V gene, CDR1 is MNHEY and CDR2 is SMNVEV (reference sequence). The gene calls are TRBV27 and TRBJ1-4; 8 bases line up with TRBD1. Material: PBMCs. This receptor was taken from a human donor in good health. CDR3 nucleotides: TGTGCCAGCAGTTTGGGTCAGGGGGCGGAAAGATCTGAAAAACTGTTTTTT. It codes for CASSLGQGAERSEKLFF.